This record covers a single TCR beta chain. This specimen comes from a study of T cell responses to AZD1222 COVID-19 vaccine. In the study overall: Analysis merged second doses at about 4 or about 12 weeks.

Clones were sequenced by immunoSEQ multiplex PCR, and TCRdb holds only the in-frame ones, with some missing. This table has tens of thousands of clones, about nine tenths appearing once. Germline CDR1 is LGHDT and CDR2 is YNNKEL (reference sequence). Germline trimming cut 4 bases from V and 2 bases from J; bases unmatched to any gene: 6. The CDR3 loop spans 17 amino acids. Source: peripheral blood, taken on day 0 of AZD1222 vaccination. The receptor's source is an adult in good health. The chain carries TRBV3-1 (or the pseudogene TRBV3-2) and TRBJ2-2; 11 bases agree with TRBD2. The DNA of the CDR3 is TGTGCCAGCAGCCCCCCGGGACTAGCGGCTAACACCGGGGAGCTGTTTTTT. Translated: CASSPPGLAANTGELFF.